Here is one TCR beta chain with its context. There is no known antigen for this receptor. No qualities accompany the bases; no much larger clone lies one base away. This sample was taken from a study of blood T cells in healthy people across ages (dated by TCRdb to between 2014 and 2017). Regarding the study in general: In model experiments, template switching captured roughly one uniquely barcoded TCR beta cDNA molecule for every two T cells. Age-related changes in TCR beta repertoire diversity were measured in the study by deep sequencing normalized with unique cDNA molecular identifiers. The donors were split into four age groups: young (average approximately 16 years), middle-aged (more than 35), aged (roughly 68) and long-lived (over 75). To avoid experimental bias, donors of different ages were randomly spread across the sequencing lanes. The study analyzed two additional independent replicas of 1 million unique cDNA reads from the same blood draw for two donors, one aged 18 to 30 and one aged 80 or older. Summary of the overall study and its limitations: Donor CMV infection status was unknown, potentially confounding age-related changes in expanded clonotypes. The percentage of naive T cells measured by flow cytometry correlated strongly with observed TCR beta diversity. Bulk unsorted PBMC profiling prevented conclusive comparison of naive and antigen-experienced compartments. Estimates of total diversity based on one million sequenced T cells were considered lower bounds and underestimates. Observed TCR beta diversity per million T cells fell roughly linearly with age, and a significant reduction was already apparent by age roughly 41. Compared with the aged group, more naive CD4+ T cells, fewer expanded clones and increased TCR diversity were shown by the long-lived group, suggesting age selection.

Library preparation used 5' RACE. The second PCR ran for about 7 to 11 cycles and used a J-beta primer mix along with a sample-barcoded 5' primer. A unique molecular identifier was introduced onto each TCR beta cDNA molecule by a template-switch 5' adaptor carrying 12 random nucleotides. At least 2.5 million CDR3-containing paired-end reads were obtained from each sample. First-strand cDNA synthesis was performed from all RNA using the Mint cDNA synthesis kit, with priming by a TRBC-specific oligonucleotide. Following uracil-DNA glycosylase treatment, all cDNA underwent a first 18-cycle PCR with the universal primers M1SS and BC2_uni_R. As for the authors' bioinformatics: For normalization, 1 million high-quality reads, each with a distinct molecular identifier, were randomly selected from each sample. Instead of being binned into consensus sequences, reads that shared molecular identifiers were thrown out. CDR3 identification, clonotype clustering and error correction used MiTCR with a Q25 quality threshold and the strictest error-elimination algorithm. Lower-bound total TCR beta diversity was estimated with a nonparametric unseen species model using Euler transformation. TCRdb applied fastp at Q25 and MiXCR to the public reads, then kept only in-frame beta chains. Entries are consolidated by CDR3 protein sequence, retaining the most common genes and DNA. None of the V and J calls come from the authors' own analysis; TCRdb made them. This sample holds 1.8 million or so distinct CDR3 sequences; 30% to 40% were observed only once. The biggest ten clones account for 20% to 25% of the sample.

The 35 to 40 donors, aged about 6 to 100 years, were systemically healthy Caucasian individuals from Russia. Roughly 11 milliliters of peripheral blood were drawn from each donor into EDTA-treated Vacutainer tubes. PBMCs were isolated by Ficoll-Paque density-gradient centrifugation, with at least 7 million obtained per sample. Trizol reagent was used to extract total RNA from the PBMCs, yielding at least 6 micrograms per sample. Naive CD45RAhigh/CD27high T cell percentages were measured by flow cytometry on a PBMC aliquot from every donor. V and J are trimmed by 3 bases and 3 bases, and the gene matches miss 7 bases of the junction. The germline V gene (reference sequence) yields SGHKS for CDR1 and YYEKEE for CDR2. From cysteine to phenylalanine, the CDR3 is 17 amino acids long. Only the CDR3 region is kept as DNA, spanning 51 bases read in frame from base 1.

Input material: blood. The sequence was collected from a human donor in good health. Rearrangement joined TRBV5-5 to TRBJ2-3, and 13 junction bases match TRBD2. In nucleotides, the sequence is TGTGCCAGCAGCTCGGGGCGGACTAGCGGGGGAACAGATACGCAGTATTTT. The translation is CASSSGRTSGGTDTQYF. Supplemented by the reference TRBV5-5 and TRBJ2-3 proteins around the CDR3, the complete variable domain is DAGVTQSPTHLIKTRGQQVTLRCSPISGHKSVSWYQQVLGQGPQFIFQYYEKEERGRGNFPDRFSARQFPNYSSELNVNALLLGDSALYLCASSSGRTSGGTDTQYFGPGTRLTVL.